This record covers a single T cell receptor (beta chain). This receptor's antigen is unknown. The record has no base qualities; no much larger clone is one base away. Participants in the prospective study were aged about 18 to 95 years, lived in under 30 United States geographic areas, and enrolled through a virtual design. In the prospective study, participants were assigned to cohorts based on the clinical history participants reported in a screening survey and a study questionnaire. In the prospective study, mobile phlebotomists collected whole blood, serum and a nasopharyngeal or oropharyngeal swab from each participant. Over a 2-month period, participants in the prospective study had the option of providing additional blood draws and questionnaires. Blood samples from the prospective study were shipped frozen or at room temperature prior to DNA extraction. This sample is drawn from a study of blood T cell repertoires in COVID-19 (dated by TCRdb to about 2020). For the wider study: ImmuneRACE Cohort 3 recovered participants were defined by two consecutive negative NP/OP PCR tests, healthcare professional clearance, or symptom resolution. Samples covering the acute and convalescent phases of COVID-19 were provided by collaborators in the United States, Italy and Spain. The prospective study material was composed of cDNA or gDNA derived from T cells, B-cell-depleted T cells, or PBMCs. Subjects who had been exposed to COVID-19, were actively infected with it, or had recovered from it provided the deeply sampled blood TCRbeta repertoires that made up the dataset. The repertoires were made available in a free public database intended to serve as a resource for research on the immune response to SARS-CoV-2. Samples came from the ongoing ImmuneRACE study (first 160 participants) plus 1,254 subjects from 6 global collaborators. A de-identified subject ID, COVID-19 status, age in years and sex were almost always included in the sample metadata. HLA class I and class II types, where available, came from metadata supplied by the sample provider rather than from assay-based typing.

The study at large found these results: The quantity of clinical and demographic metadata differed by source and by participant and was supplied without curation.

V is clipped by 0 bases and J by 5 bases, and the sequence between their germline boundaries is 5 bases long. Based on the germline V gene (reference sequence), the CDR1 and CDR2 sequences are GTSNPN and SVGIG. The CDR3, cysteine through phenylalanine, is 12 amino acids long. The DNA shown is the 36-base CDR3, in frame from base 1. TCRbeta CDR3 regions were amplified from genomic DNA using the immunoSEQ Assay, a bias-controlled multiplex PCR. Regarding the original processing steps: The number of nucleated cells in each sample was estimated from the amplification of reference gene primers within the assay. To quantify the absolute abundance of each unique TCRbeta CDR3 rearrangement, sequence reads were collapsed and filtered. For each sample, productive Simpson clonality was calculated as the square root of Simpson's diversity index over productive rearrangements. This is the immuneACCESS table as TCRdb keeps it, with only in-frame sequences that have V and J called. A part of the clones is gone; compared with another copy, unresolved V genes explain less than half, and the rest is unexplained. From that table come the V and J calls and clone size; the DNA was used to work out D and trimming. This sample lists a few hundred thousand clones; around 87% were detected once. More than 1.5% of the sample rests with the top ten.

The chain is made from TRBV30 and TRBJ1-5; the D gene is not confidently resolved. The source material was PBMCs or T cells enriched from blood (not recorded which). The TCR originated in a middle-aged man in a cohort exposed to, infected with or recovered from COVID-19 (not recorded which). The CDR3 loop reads CAWSVLHQPQHF. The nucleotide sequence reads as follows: TGTGCCTGGAGTGTACTACATCAGCCCCAGCATTTT.